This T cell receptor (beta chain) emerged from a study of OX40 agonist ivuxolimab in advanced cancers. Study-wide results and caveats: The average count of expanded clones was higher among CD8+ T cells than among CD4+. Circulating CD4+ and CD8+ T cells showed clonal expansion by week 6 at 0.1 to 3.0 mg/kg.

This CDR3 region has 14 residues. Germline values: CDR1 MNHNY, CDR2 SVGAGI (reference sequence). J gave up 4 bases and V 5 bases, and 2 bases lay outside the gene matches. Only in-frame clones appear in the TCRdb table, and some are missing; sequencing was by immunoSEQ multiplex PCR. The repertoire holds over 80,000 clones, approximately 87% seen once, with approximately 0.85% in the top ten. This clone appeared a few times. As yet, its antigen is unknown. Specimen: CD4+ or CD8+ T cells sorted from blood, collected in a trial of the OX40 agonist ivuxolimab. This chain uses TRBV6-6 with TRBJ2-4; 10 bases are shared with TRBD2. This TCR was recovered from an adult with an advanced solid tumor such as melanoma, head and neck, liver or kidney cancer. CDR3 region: CASSQAGGKNIQYF. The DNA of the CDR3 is TGTGCCAGCAGTCAAGCGGGGGGGAAAAACATTCAGTACTTC.